The rows below give T cell receptor beta chains drawn from one sample of a study of blood T cells in healthy people across ages. TCRdb called the 5' RACE reads again in MiXCR, with one record for every CDR3 protein. The repertoire holds 1 million or so distinct CDR3 sequences, with 25% as singletons. This same sample was also taken into another study, of T cells of mothers and their children.

The sequenced sample consisted of blood. These receptor sequences come from a girl aged 2-10 years in good health. Both conserved end residues are part of each CDR3. A D gene is named only where the DNA matches it firmly. Not all rows give a size; the values are once, few, many and, for expanded clones, a class.

V gene,D gene,J gene,CDR3 length,clone size,CDR3 protein,CDR3 DNA
TRBV10-3,.,TRBJ1-1,18,.,CAVTTGTPDPFMNTEAFF,TGTGCCGTGACTACCGGGACGCCAGATCCCTTCATGAACACTGAAGCTTTCTTT
TRBV12-3/TRBV12-4,TRBD1,TRBJ2-7,13,.,CASSRTGNYEQYF,TGTGCCAGCAGTAGGACAGGGAACTACGAGCAGTACTTC
TRBV5-1,.,TRBJ2-1,12,many,CASSLSGDEQFF,TGTGCCAGCAGTTTATCGGGGGATGAGCAGTTCTTC
TRBV12-3/TRBV12-4,.,TRBJ1-2,14,.,CASSSSLGVYGYTF,TGTGCCAGCAGTTCATCCCTTGGGGTGTATGGCTACACCTTC
TRBV7-2,TRBD1,TRBJ2-5,15,few,CASSLARQGGETQYF,TGTGCCAGCAGCTTAGCGCGACAGGGCGGCGAGACCCAGTACTTC
TRBV24-1,.,TRBJ1-5,13,few,CATSYDSYQPQHF,TGTGCCACCAGTTATGACAGCTATCAGCCCCAGCATTTT
TRBV7-7,TRBD2,TRBJ2-2,16,.,CASSSGLAGTTGELFF,TGTGCTAGCAGCTCAGGACTAGCGGGGACAACCGGGGAGCTGTTTTTT
TRBV7-3,TRBD2,TRBJ2-5,13,.,CASSPGGRQTQYF,TGTGCCAGCAGCCCCGGGGGGAGACAGACCCAGTACTTC
TRBV15,TRBD1,TRBJ2-6,16,.,CATSTGQGSGANVLTF,TGTGCCACCAGCACCGGACAGGGCTCTGGGGCCAACGTCCTGACTTTC
TRBV12-3/TRBV12-4,.,TRBJ2-7,14,.,CASTNFGVRYEQYF,TGTGCCAGCACAAACTTCGGGGTTCGCTACGAGCAGTACTTC
TRBV4-3,TRBD1,TRBJ1-5,14,few,CASSQTGPHQPQHF,TGCGCCAGCAGCCAGACAGGGCCTCATCAGCCCCAGCATTTT
TRBV20-1,.,TRBJ2-5,13,.,CSAPDFPQETQYF,TGCAGTGCTCCGGACTTTCCCCAAGAGACCCAGTACTTC
TRBV3-1,TRBD1,TRBJ1-4,16,few,CASSHSSGTASQKLFF,TGTGCCAGCAGCCACTCATCCGGGACAGCATCCCAAAAACTGTTTTTT
TRBV7-8,.,TRBJ2-2,15,.,CASSLETPPRGELFF,TGTGCCAGCAGCTTAGAAACCCCACCACGTGGGGAGCTGTTTTTT
TRBV9,.,TRBJ2-2,15,.,CASRTGTSNTGELFF,TGTGCCAGCCGGACGGGTACAAGTAACACCGGGGAGCTGTTTTTT
TRBV12-3/TRBV12-4,.,TRBJ1-4,13,.,CASSWRTSEKLFF,TGTGCCAGCAGTTGGAGGACTAGTGAAAAACTGTTTTTT
TRBV4-1,.,TRBJ2-7,14,few,CASSILIISYEQYF,TGCGCCAGCAGCATTTTGATCATATCCTACGAGCAGTACTTC
TRBV28,.,TRBJ2-6,12,few,CASQKGANVLTF,TGTGCCAGCCAAAAGGGGGCCAACGTCCTGACTTTC
TRBV7-3,.,TRBJ2-3,17,.,CASSLRTQGGPTDTQYF,TGTGCCAGCAGCTTAAGGACCCAGGGAGGTCCCACAGATACGCAGTATTTT
TRBV7-6,.,TRBJ1-6,13,.,CASSLSERSPLHF,TGTGCCAGCAGCTTATCTGAGAGATCACCCCTCCACTTT
TRBV2,.,TRBJ1-3,15,.,CASLYRATGGNTIYF,TGTGCCAGCCTTTACAGGGCCACCGGAGGAAACACCATATATTTT
TRBV6-1,.,TRBJ2-5,16,.,CASSVEIAIYQETQYF,TGTGCCAGCAGTGTGGAAATAGCGATATACCAAGAGACCCAGTACTTC
TRBV3-1,.,TRBJ2-3,15,.,CASSLTTGGPDTQYF,TGTGCCAGCAGCTTAACGACTGGGGGCCCAGATACGCAGTATTTT
TRBV20-1,TRBD2,TRBJ2-7,15,few,CSAASHGGSAYEQYF,TGCAGTGCCGCTAGTCACGGCGGGAGTGCCTACGAGCAGTACTTC
TRBV19,.,TRBJ2-5,14,.,CASSTRPPAETQYF,TGTGCCAGTAGTACCCGTCCCCCAGCGGAGACCCAGTACTTC
TRBV4-2,.,TRBJ2-5,14,many,CASSQEIGKGTQYF,TGTGCCAGCAGCCAAGAAATAGGGAAGGGGACCCAGTACTTC
TRBV20-1,.,TRBJ2-7,15,few,CSARDPPRLPYEQYF,TGCAGTGCTAGAGATCCCCCTAGGCTACCCTACGAGCAGTACTTC
TRBV7-2,.,TRBJ2-1,14,.,CASSLGRVANEQFF,TGTGCCAGCAGCTTAGGTCGGGTTGCCAATGAGCAGTTCTTC
TRBV18,TRBD2,TRBJ2-7,17,few,CASSPRGLAGGTYEQYF,TGTGCCAGCTCCCCTCGAGGACTAGCGGGAGGGACCTACGAGCAGTACTTC
TRBV5-1,TRBD2,TRBJ2-1,17,.,CASSPDRLAEEVYEQFF,TGCGCCAGCAGCCCCGACCGTCTAGCGGAAGAGGTTTATGAGCAGTTCTTC
TRBV6-1,.,TRBJ2-2,14,few,CASSEAWNTGELFF,TGTGCCAGCAGTGAAGCGTGGAACACCGGGGAGCTGTTTTTT
TRBV27,.,TRBJ1-1,15,.,CASGLAGFMNTEAFF,TGTGCCAGCGGTTTAGCGGGGTTCATGAACACTGAAGCTTTCTTT
TRBV6-6,.,TRBJ2-5,13,.,CASRLGSKETQYF,TGTGCCAGCAGGCTGGGATCAAAAGAGACCCAGTACTTC
TRBV20-1,TRBD2,TRBJ2-2,19,few,CSAGPPGLAGGANTGELFF,TGCAGTGCCGGGCCGCCGGGACTAGCGGGGGGAGCGAACACCGGGGAGCTGTTTTTT
TRBV5-6,TRBD2,TRBJ2-7,15,.,CASSPRAGASYEQYF,TGTGCCAGCAGCCCTCGAGCGGGAGCCTCCTACGAGCAGTACTTC
TRBV5-1,.,TRBJ2-7,13,.,CASSSTTGYEQYF,TGCGCCAGCAGCTCCACGACTGGCTACGAGCAGTACTTC
TRBV2,.,TRBJ2-5,14,.,CASSEAIFQETQYF,TGTGCCAGCAGTGAAGCTATTTTCCAAGAGACCCAGTACTTC
TRBV24-1,TRBD1,TRBJ1-5,16,.,CATSETGTGIRQPQHF,TGTGCCACCAGTGAGACCGGGACAGGGATCCGCCAGCCCCAGCATTTT
TRBV2,TRBD1,TRBJ2-2,17,.,CASRRDSLPTNTGELFF,TGTGCCAGCCGCCGGGACAGCCTCCCGACGAACACCGGGGAGCTGTTTTTT
TRBV9,TRBD2,TRBJ2-5,15,once,CASSEFSGRQETQYF,TGTGCCAGCAGTGAGTTTAGCGGGCGACAAGAGACCCAGTACTTC
TRBV7-9,.,TRBJ2-5,12,.,CASSPTQTEQYF,TGTGCCAGCAGCCCGACGCAGACGGAGCAGTACTTC
TRBV29-1,.,TRBJ1-1,12,.,CSAGIQNTEAFF,TGCAGCGCCGGGATCCAGAACACTGAAGCTTTCTTT
TRBV20-1,.,TRBJ1-1,13,few,CSALPTKNTEAFF,TGCAGTGCTCTACCCACCAAGAACACTGAAGCTTTCTTT
TRBV12-3/TRBV12-4,.,TRBJ1-1,13,few,CASREPATPEAFF,TGTGCCAGCAGAGAACCCGCAACCCCTGAAGCTTTCTTT